This T cell receptor (beta chain) was identified during a study of T cell responses to AZD1222 COVID-19 vaccine. Produced via immunoSEQ multiplex PCR; TCRdb's table is partial and in-frame only. The sample lists under 130,000 clones, roughly 82% occurring once. In germline, CDR1 is SGHTA, CDR2 FQGNSA. The CDR3 is 14 residues long. Between the trimmed V and J ends, which lost 4 bases and 8 bases, there was a span of 15 bases. Source: peripheral blood, taken on day 0 of AZD1222 vaccination. The origin of this receptor is an adult in good health. The V and J genes are TRBV7-2 and TRBJ2-1; D remains ambiguous. This CDR3 is CASSSTRLGDEQFF. DNA for the CDR3: TGTGCCAGCAGCTCCACGCGTTTGGGCGATGAGCAGTTCTTC.